This T cell receptor (beta chain) was found in a study of cytomegalovirus exposure and HLA in healthy donors. PCR involved 60 Vbeta and 13 Jbeta primers. Some clones are missing from TCRdb's copy, which holds only in-frame ones; the method was immunoSEQ multiplex PCR. In the table there are 200,000 or so clones, 70% of which are singletons. The sequenced sample consisted of PBMCs. The clonotype originates from a man aged 40-49 years in good health and CMV-seropositive.

The CDR3 sequence is CASSPTWRRDQPQHF. For the CDR3, the DNA is TGTGCCAGCAGCCCTACGTGGAGGAGGGATCAGCCCCAGCATTTT. The gene calls are TRBV6-5 and TRBJ1-5; D is ambiguous. Trimming shortened V by 6 bases and J by 5 bases, and 17 bases separated the two germline ends. Per the germline V gene, CDR1 is MNHEY and CDR2 is SVGAGI. The CDR3 runs 15 residues.